Given below is one T cell receptor beta chain in context. Antigen: not known. TCRdb redid the calling of the 5' RACE reads with MiXCR, one entry per CDR3 protein. The table includes 24,000 or so distinct CDR3 sequences, over 7.5% detected once. The data derive from a study of spatial heterogeneity in lung cancer. Germline V gives CDR1 DFQATT, CDR2 SNEGSKA (reference sequence). Trimming cost V 2 bases and J 8 bases; bases outside gene matches: 11. This CDR3 has 16 amino acids. The time point: sample taken at primary tumor resection. Whole RNA came from tumor, nontumor lung or frozen PBMC and was sequenced without being sorted. Points from the study as a whole: Quantities of ubiquitous and regional expanded TCRs paralleled ubiquitous and regional nonsynonymous mutations, respectively. Expanded alpha and beta TCR counts within tumors tracked tumor mutation counts.

Sample: lung tumor tissue, taken at surgery. The TCR sequence derives from a male donor with early-stage non-small cell lung cancer. The V and J genes are TRBV20-1 and TRBJ1-4; 10 positions agree with TRBD1. The CDR3 DNA reads TGCAGTGCTAGATCCCGGGACAGGGGAAGTAGGGAAAAACTGTTTTTT. The encoded protein is CSARSRDRGSREKLFF.